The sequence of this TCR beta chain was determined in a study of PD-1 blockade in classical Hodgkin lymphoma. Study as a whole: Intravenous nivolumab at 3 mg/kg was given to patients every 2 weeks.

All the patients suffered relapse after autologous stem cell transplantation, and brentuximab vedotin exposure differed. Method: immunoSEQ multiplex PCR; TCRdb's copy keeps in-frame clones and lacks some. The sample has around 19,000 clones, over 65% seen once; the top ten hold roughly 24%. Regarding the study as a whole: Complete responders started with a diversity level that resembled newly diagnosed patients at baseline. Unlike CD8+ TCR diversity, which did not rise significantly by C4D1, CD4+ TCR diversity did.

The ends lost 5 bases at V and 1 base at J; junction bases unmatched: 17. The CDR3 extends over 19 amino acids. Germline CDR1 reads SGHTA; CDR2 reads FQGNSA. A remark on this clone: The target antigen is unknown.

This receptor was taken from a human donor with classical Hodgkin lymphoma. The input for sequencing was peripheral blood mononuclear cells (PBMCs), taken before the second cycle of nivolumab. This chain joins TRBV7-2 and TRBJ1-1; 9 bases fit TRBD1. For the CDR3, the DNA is TGTGCCAGCAGCCTCCACCTAGGGCCGGGACAGGGAAGGAACACTGAAGCTTTCTTT. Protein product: CASSLHLGPGQGRNTEAFF.